This TCR beta chain was identified during a study of vaccination and CD4 T cells after COVID-19. Treatment given: roughly nine-day PBMC culture with coronavirus spike peptide pools or control peptides (ViraFEST assay). Germline V gives CDR1 SGHAT, CDR2 FQNNGV. The CDR3 sequence is 18 residues long. V shed 6 bases, J shed 5 bases, and the junction held 17 bases outside the gene matches. A remark on this clonotype: The antigen is not known.

Scientists ran DNA taken from cultured CD4+ T cells through the Oncomine TCR Beta short-read assay for sequencing. TCRdb fed the PCR reads into MiXCR, producing one record per CDR3 protein. The sample lists 15,000 to 20,000 distinct CDR3 sequences; roughly 40% were seen once. The clonotype was recovered from a human donor who had recovered from COVID-19. This chain uses TRBV11-2 with TRBJ2-3; TRBD2 matches at 10 bases. Sequenced: CD4+ T cells from blood, cultured in vitro. CDR3 sequence: CASRPLRPSGSWGDTQYF. The CDR3, as DNA: TGTGCCAGCAGACCCCTTAGGCCTAGCGGGAGTTGGGGAGATACGCAGTATTTT.